This T cell receptor beta chain derives from a study of neurological immune-mediated disorders. This clonotype has ten or more counts. The antigen is undetermined. The CDR3 consists of 12 residues. V gave up 1 base and J gave up 9 bases, with 9 bases separating them. Germline values: CDR1 ENHRY, CDR2 SYGVKD. Each TCR transcript was tagged with a 10-nucleotide random UMI during 5'RACE. Over 160 million TCR-beta sequences from 15-18 subjects came from every sequencing run. TCRdb used MiXCR to reprocess the 5' RACE reads, holding one entry per CDR3 protein. The sample holds roughly 30,000 distinct CDR3 sequences, around a quarter seen once. Study-wide points: Expanded clones shared no identical CDR3 amino acid sequences across subjects, which suggested private TCR-beta repertoires in all groups. The greatest degree of TCR clonal expansion was observed in HTLV-1-associated myelopathy, with the lowest in multiple sclerosis, below that of healthy controls.

The receptor comes from a man aged 50 or older with HTLV-1-associated myelopathy (HAM/TSP). This rearrangement joins TRBV10-3 to TRBJ1-2, with D hard to call. The sequenced sample was CD4+ T cells from blood. The DNA of the CDR3 is TGTGCCATCAGTGAGTTGGAGTATCGCTACACCTTC. Translated: CAISELEYRYTF.